This entry features one T cell receptor beta chain sequence. The sample belongs to a study of blood T cell repertoires in COVID-19. As for the study in general: Samples came from the United States, Italy and Spain, spanning acute and convalescent COVID-19. PBMCs, B-cell-depleted T cells, or T cells provided the cDNA or gDNA that made up the material.

The ends lost 6 bases at V and 8 bases at J; junction bases unmatched: 14. The CDR3 has 16 residues. From germline, CDR1 is SNHLY and CDR2 FYNNEI. Seattle researchers signed up patients amid active infection and tracked them longitudinally. Under the authors' procedure: Amplifying reference gene primers gave estimates of nucleated cell counts. The repertoire was sequenced with immunoSEQ multiplex PCR; TCRdb's copy has only in-frame clones and lacks some. That table is the source of V, J and clone size, and D and trimming were worked out from the DNA. The repertoire holds about 160,000 clones, approximately 84% seen once, with under 7% in the top ten.

Sequences were obtained from peripheral blood. This TCR was recovered from a woman in her 50s with COVID-19, enrolled during active disease. This rearrangement joins TRBV2 to TRBJ2-1; 9 nucleotides match TRBD2. The CDR3 DNA reads as TGTGCCAGCAGCCCGGGACTAGCCTACCGTAGCGATGAGCAGTTCTTC. Protein: CASSPGLAYRSDEQFF.